One TCR beta chain is described in this entry. The antigen is unknown. Other DNA sequences from this sample encode an identical CDR3 as well. Germline-derived CDR1 and CDR2 are SNHLY and FYNNEI. Trimming removed 4 bases at V and 3 bases at J, with 1 base between. This CDR3 spans 11 amino acids. Some clones are missing from TCRdb's copy, which holds only in-frame ones; the method was immunoSEQ multiplex PCR. The sample includes roughly 100,000 clones, about 92% of them seen just once. The data derive from a study of OX40 agonist ivuxolimab in advanced cancers. Regarding the study as a whole: CD8+ T cells (on average) carried more expanded clones than CD4+ T cells.

The receptor was isolated from an adult with an advanced solid tumor such as melanoma, head and neck, liver or kidney cancer. The V call is TRBV2, the J call TRBJ2-1; no clear D. Sample: CD4+ or CD8+ T cells sorted from blood, taken in a trial of the OX40 agonist ivuxolimab. CDR3 residues: CASSGYNEQFF. The CDR3, as DNA: TGTGCCAGCAGTGGCTACAATGAGCAGTTCTTC.